Each of the 14 T cell receptor beta chains below was sequenced from the same sample in a study of T cells in Graves' hyperthyroidism and ophthalmopathy. Amplification of TCR beta CDR3 regions was performed using RNA transcripts as template. The study used the HTBI primer set for a first-round RT-PCR of the TCR CDR3. In TCRdb, the multiplex PCR reads were re-called with MiXCR into one record per CDR3 protein. The sample shows around 490,000 distinct CDR3 sequences, 20% of them seen only once. Sequencing was carried out using blood. All receptors come from a man aged 35 to 55 with Graves' ophthalmopathy.

This clonotype has ten or more counts. V usage is TRBV11-2 and J usage is TRBJ2-7; maybe TRBD2 (5 bases). Deletions cut 6 bases from V and 1 base from J, with 13 bases between. The CDR3 extends over 14 amino acids. Germline lookup yields CDR1 SGHAT and CDR2 FQNNGV. This CDR3 is CASSLVGSSYEQYF. As DNA, the CDR3 is TGTGCCAGCAGTCTAGTGGGGAGTTCCTACGAGCAGTACTTC. The full variable domain, rest sourced from reference TRBV11-2 and TRBJ2-7, is EAGVAQSPRYKIIEKRQSVAFWCNPISGHATLYWYQQILGQGPKLLIQFQNNGVVDDSQLPKDRFSAERLKGVDSTLKIQPAKLEDSAVYLCASSLVGSSYEQYFGPGTRLTVT.

This sequence joins TRBV4-2 and TRBJ2-3; D is possibly TRBD1 or TRBD2 (6 bases each). V lost 1 base and J lost 4, with 12 bases in between. The CDR3 extends over 15 amino acids. From germline, CDR1 is LGHNA and CDR2 YNFKEQ. The CDR3 nucleotides are TGTGCCAGCAGCCAAGGGTTCGGGGGCTCAGATACGCAGTATTTT. Translated: CASSQGFGGSDTQYF.

This clonotype was observed a few times. The V call is TRBV12-3 or TRBV12-4, the J call TRBJ2-2; 7 nucleotides line up with TRBD2. The CDR3 runs 14 residues. The V and J ends lost 6 bases and 7 bases, in that order; junction bases with no gene match: 8. DNA of the CDR3: TGTGCCAGCAGCCAACGGAGGACTAGCGGGGAGCTGTTTTTT. Its translation: CASSQRRTSGELFF.

This clonotype was found a few times. The chain couples TRBV9 to TRBJ1-1, with D maybe TRBD1 (6 bases). The germline V gene encodes CDR1 SGDLS and CDR2 YYNGEE. The CDR3 is 15 amino acids. V lost 4 bases and J 1 base, leaving 14 bases between the germline ends. CDR3 DNA sequence: TGTGCCAGCAGCTCCCACGGGACACAGAACACTGAAGCTTTCTTT. It encodes CASSSHGTQNTEAFF.

This clonotype was counted many times. The chain is built from TRBV11-2 and TRBJ2-3; 9 bases map to TRBD2. The CDR3 covers 14 residues. With 2 bases clipped from V and 6 bases from J, the junction kept 3 bases outside the gene matches. Germline V lookup: CDR1 SGHAT, CDR2 FQNNGV. The CDR3, as DNA: TGTGCCAGCAGCTTAAGGGCGGGGGGGGATACGCAGTATTTT. Its protein is CASSLRAGGDTQYF.

This clonotype was picked up a small number of times. The CDR3 nucleotides are TGTGCCAGTAGTGAGGGAATAGGGAATGAGCAGTTCTTC. Translation gives CASSEGIGNEQFF. V gene TRBV19 combines with J gene TRBJ2-1, with D possibly matching TRBD2 (5 bases). V lost 5 bases and J lost 7, with 12 bases in between. CDR1 is LNHDA and CDR2 is SQIVND in the germline V gene (reference sequence). This CDR3 is built from 13 residues. The full variable domain, with the rest looked up from reference TRBV19 and TRBJ2-1, is DGGITQSPKYLFRKEGQNVTLSCEQNLNHDAMYWYRQDPGQGLRLIYYSQIVNDFQKGDIAEGYSVSREKKESFPLTVTSAQKNPTAFYLCASSEGIGNEQFFGPGTRLTVL.

This clonotype has a count of ten or more. This rearrangement joins TRBV7-9 to TRBJ2-5, with 13 bases identical to TRBD2. Germline lookup yields CDR1 SEHNR and CDR2 FQNEAQ (reference sequence). The CDR3 has 17 residues. V gave up 5 bases and J gave up 1 base; unmatched junction bases: 7. DNA for the CDR3: TGTGCCAGCAGCAAGGGACTAGCGGGAACCACCCAAGAGACCCAGTACTTC. Its protein is CASSKGLAGTTQETQYF. Using reference TRBV7-9 and TRBJ2-5 for the parts outside the CDR3, the full variable domain is DTGVSQNPRHKITKRGQNVTFRCDPISEHNRLYWYRQTLGQGPEFLTYFQNEAQLEKSRLLSDRFSAERPKGSFSTLEIQRTEQGDSAMYLCASSKGLAGTTQETQYFGPGTRLLVL.

This clonotype was seen a few times. This rearrangement joins TRBV20-1 to TRBJ2-3, with 11 bases that match TRBD2. The CDR3 spans 16 residues. Germline trimming cut 5 bases from V and 1 base from J; bases unmatched to any gene: 8. In germline, CDR1 is DFQATT, CDR2 SNEGSKA (reference sequence). The CDR3 region is CSALAGGPMGTDTQYF. In nucleotides, the CDR3 is TGCAGTGCTTTAGCGGGAGGGCCAATGGGCACAGATACGCAGTATTTT.

The sample holds a few counts of this clonotype. The chain couples TRBV3-1 to TRBJ2-5; D is ambiguous. Trimming pared 0 bases from V and 4 bases from J, leaving 12 bases between. The CDR3 length is 15 residues. CDR1 LGHDT and CDR2 YNNKEL come from the germline V gene (reference sequence). The CDR3 region is CASSQDPTVRETQYF. The CDR3 region has the DNA TGTGCCAGCAGCCAAGACCCTACAGTTCGAGAGACCCAGTACTTC.

The genes are TRBV11-2 and TRBJ2-4; 16 bases line up with TRBD2. The trim removed 6 bases at V and 6 bases at J, leaving 20 bases unmatched. Germline V CDR1 and CDR2: SGHAT, FQNNGV. The length of the CDR3 is 21 residues. CDR3: CASSYSINPGTSGGAGNIQYF. In nucleotides, the CDR3 is TGTGCCAGCAGTTACTCGATAAACCCCGGGACTAGCGGGGGGGCAGGAAACATTCAGTACTTC. Combining the CDR3 with reference TRBV11-2 and TRBJ2-4 gives the whole variable domain EAGVAQSPRYKIIEKRQSVAFWCNPISGHATLYWYQQILGQGPKLLIQFQNNGVVDDSQLPKDRFSAERLKGVDSTLKIQPAKLEDSAVYLCASSYSINPGTSGGAGNIQYFGAGTRLSVL.

J is TRBJ1-5 and V is TRBV6-2 or TRBV6-3; a possible D gene is TRBD1 (5 bases). Between the trimmed V and J ends, which lost 3 bases and 6 bases, there was a span of 12 bases. The germline V gene encodes CDR1 MNHEY and CDR2 SVGEGT. The CDR3 runs 14 residues. The CDR3 DNA reads TGTGCCAGCAGTTATGGGGGAAAGAGTCAGCCCCAGCATTTT. This codes for CASSYGGKSQPQHF.

Only a few counts were recorded for this clonotype. CDR3 bases: TGTGCCAGTAGCCCGTTCAGCACCGGGGAGCTGTTTTTT. Translated: CASSPFSTGELFF. This chain links TRBV19 with TRBJ2-2; D not resolved. The CDR3 is 13 amino acids. Germline CDR1 LNHDA, CDR2 SQIVND (reference sequence). Deletions cut 6 bases from V and 4 bases from J, with 9 bases between. Full variable domain (remainder filled in from reference TRBV19 and TRBJ2-2): DGGITQSPKYLFRKEGQNVTLSCEQNLNHDAMYWYRQDPGQGLRLIYYSQIVNDFQKGDIAEGYSVSREKKESFPLTVTSAQKNPTAFYLCASSPFSTGELFFGEGSRLTVL.

This chain connects TRBV5-4 to TRBJ2-1; TRBD2 matches 8 bases. The CDR3 consists of 16 residues. CDR1 and CDR2 (germline): SGHNT, YYREEE (reference sequence). V shed 0 bases and J 4 bases; nucleotides not matched to a gene: 6. The DNA for the CDR3 is TGTGCCAGCAGCTTGGCCGGGACTAGTTTTTACAATGAGCAGTTCTTC. It is translated as CASSLAGTSFYNEQFF.

In its sample, this clonotype was seen a few times. Here the CDR3 reads CASSQPSGGALGADTQYF. The CDR3 DNA is TGTGCCAGCAGCCAGCCAAGCGGGGGGGCCCTTGGGGCAGATACGCAGTATTTT. This chain joins TRBV14 and TRBJ2-3; 10 positions match TRBD2. V shed 3 bases, J shed 4 bases, and the junction held 13 bases outside the gene matches. This CDR3 is 18 amino acids long. CDR1 and CDR2 from the germline V gene are SGHDN and FVKESK. The full variable domain, completed using reference TRBV14 and TRBJ2-3, is EAGVTQFPSHSVIEKGQTVTLRCDPISGHDNLYWYRRVMGKEIKFLLHFVKESKQDESGMPNNRFLAERTGGTYSTLKVQPAELEDSGVYFCASSQPSGGALGADTQYFGPGTRLTVL.